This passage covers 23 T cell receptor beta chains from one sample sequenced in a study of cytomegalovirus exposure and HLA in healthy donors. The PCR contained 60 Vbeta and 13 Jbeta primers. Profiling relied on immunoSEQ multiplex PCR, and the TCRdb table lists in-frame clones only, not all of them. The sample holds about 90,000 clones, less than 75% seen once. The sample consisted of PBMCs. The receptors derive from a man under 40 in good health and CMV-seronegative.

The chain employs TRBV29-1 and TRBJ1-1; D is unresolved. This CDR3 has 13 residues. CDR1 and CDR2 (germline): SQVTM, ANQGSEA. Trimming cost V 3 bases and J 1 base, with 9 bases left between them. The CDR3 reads CSVENHKNTEAFF. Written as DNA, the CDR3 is TGCAGCGTTGAGAATCACAAGAACACTGAAGCTTTCTTT. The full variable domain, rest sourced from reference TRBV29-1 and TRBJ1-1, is SAVISQKPSRDICQRGTSLTIQCQVDSQVTMMFWYRQQPGQSLTLIATANQGSEATYESGFVIDKFPISRPNLTFSTLTVSNMSPEDSSIYLCSVENHKNTEAFFGQGTRLTVV.

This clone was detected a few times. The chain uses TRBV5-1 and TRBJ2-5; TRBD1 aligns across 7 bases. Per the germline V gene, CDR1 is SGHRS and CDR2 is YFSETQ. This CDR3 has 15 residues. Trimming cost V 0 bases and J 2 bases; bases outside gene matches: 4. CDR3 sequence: CASSLGQGGQETQYF. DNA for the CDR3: TGCGCCAGCAGCTTGGGACAGGGCGGACAAGAGACCCAGTACTTC. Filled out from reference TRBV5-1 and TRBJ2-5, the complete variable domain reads KAGVTQTPRYLIKTRGQQVTLSCSPISGHRSVSWYQQTPGQGLQFLFEYFSETQRNKGNFPGRFSGRQFSNSRSEMNVSTLELGDSALYLCASSLGQGGQETQYFGPGTRLLVL.

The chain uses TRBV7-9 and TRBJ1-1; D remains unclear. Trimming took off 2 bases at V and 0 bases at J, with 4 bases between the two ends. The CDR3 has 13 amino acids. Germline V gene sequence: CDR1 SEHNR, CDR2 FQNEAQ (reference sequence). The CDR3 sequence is CASSLLVNTEAFF. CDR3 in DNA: TGTGCCAGCAGCTTACTAGTGAACACTGAAGCTTTCTTT.

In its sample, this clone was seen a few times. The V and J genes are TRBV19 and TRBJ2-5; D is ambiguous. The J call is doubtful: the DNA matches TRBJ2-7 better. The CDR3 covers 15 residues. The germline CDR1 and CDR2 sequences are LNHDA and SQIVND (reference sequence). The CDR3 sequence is CASSLAASSSYEQYF. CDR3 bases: TGTGCCAGTAGCCTCGCTGCCTCGAGCTCCTACGAGCAGTACTTC.

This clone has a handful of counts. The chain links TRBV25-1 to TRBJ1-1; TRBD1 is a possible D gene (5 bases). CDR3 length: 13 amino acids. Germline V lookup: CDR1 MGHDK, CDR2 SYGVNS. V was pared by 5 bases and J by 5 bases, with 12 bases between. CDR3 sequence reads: CASSLGGGTEAFF. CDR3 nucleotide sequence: TGTGCCAGCAGTCTCGGGGGAGGGACTGAAGCTTTCTTT.

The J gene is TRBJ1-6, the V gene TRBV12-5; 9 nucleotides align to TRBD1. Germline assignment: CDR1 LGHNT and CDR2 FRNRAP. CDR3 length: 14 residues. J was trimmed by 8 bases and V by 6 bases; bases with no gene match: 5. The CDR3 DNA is TGTGCTAGTGGCCCGGACAGGGGTCATTCACCCCTCCACTTT. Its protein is CASGPDRGHSPLHF.

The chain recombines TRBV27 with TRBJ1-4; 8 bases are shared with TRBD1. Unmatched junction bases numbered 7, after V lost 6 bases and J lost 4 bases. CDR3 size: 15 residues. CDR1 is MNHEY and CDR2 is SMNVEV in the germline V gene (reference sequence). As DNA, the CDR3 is TGTGCCAGCAGCTCCGGGACAGGCCGTAATGAAAAACTGTTTTTT. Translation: CASSSGTGRNEKLFF.

The CDR3 loop is CASKGKRVSYEQYF. DNA for the CDR3: TGTGCCAGCAAGGGGAAACGGGTGTCCTACGAGCAGTACTTC. This sequence joins TRBV6-5 and TRBJ2-7; D might be TRBD1 (5 bases). The CDR3 spans 14 residues. Germline V CDR1 and CDR2: MNHEY, SVGAGI. The germline V and J ends were trimmed by 7 bases and 1 base, with 14 bases remaining between them.

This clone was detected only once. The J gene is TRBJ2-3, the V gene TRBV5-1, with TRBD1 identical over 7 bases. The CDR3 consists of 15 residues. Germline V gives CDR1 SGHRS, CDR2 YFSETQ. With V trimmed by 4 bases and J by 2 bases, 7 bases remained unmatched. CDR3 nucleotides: TGCGCCAGCAGCCCGGGACAGCCACTCACAGATACGCAGTATTTT. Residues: CASSPGQPLTDTQYF.

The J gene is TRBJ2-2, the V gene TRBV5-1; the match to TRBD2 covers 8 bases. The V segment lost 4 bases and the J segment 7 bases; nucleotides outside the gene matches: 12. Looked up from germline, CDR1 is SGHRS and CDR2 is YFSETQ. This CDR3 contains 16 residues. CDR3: CASSQSGSDGGGELFF. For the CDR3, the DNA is TGCGCCAGCAGCCAAAGCGGGAGCGACGGAGGCGGGGAGCTGTTTTTT.

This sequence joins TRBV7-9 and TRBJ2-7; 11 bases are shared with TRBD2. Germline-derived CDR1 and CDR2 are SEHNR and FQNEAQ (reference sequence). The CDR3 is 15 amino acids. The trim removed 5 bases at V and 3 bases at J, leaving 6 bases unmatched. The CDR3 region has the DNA TGTGCCAGCAGCAAAACTAGCGGGAGAAACTACGAGCAGTACTTC. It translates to CASSKTSGRNYEQYF.

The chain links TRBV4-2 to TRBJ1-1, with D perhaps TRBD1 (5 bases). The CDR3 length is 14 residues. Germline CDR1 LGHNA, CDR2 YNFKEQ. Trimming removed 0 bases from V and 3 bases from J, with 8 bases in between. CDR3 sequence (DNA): TGTGCCAGCAGCCAAGAGCCAGGGTACACTGAAGCTTTCTTT. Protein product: CASSQEPGYTEAFF.

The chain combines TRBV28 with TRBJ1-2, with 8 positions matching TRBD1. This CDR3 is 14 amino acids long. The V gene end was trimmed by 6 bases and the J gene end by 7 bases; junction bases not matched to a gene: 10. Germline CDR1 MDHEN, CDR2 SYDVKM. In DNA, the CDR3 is TGTGCCAGCAGATTCAGGGGGCGGTTTCTTGGCTACACCTTC. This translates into CASRFRGRFLGYTF.

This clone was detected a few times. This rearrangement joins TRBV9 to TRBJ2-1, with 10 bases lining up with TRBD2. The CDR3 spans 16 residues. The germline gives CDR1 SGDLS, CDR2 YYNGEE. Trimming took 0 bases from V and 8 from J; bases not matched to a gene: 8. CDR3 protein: CASSVELAGVFHEQFF. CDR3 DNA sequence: TGTGCCAGCAGCGTAGAGCTAGCGGGAGTTTTCCATGAGCAGTTCTTC.

CDR3 sequence: CASNLSPDMGTGELFF. The CDR3 DNA reads as TGTGCCAGTAACTTAAGTCCGGACATGGGCACCGGGGAGCTGTTTTTT. J is TRBJ2-2 and V is TRBV19; weak D call: TRBD1 (5 bases). The CDR3 sequence is 16 residues long. V was pared by 7 bases and J by 4 bases, with 19 bases between. In germline, CDR1 is LNHDA, CDR2 SQIVND (reference sequence).

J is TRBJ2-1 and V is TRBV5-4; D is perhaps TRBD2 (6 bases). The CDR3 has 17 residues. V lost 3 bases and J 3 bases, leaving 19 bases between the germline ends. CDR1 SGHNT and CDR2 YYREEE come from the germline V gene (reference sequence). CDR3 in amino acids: CASSSSVAGSVYNEQFF. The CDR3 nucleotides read TGTGCCAGCAGCTCCTCGGTCGCGGGATCCGTCTACAATGAGCAGTTCTTC.

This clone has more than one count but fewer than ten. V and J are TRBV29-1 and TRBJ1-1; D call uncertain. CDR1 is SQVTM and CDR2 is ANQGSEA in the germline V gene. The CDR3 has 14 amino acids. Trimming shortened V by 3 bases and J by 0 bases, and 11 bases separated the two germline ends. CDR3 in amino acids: CSVDENPVNTEAFF. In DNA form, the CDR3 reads TGCAGCGTTGACGAGAACCCCGTGAACACTGAAGCTTTCTTT.

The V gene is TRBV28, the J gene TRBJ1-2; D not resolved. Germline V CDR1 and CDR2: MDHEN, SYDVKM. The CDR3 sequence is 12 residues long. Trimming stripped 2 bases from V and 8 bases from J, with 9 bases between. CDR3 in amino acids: CASSLEVWGYTF. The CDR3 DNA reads TGTGCCAGCAGTTTAGAGGTTTGGGGCTACACCTTC.

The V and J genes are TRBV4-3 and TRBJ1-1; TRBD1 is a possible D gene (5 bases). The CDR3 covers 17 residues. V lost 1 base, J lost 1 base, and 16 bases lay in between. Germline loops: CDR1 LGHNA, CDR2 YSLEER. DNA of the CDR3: TGCGCCAGCAGCCAAGGTGTGCCACTCGGGGGGAACACTGAAGCTTTCTTT. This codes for CASSQGVPLGGNTEAFF.

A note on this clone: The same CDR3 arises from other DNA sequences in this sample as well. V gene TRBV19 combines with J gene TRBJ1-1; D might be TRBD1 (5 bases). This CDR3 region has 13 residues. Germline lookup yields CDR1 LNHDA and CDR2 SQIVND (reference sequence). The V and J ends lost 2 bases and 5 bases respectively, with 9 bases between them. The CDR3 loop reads CASSILGGTEAFF. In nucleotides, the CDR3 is TGTGCCAGTAGTATACTGGGGGGGACTGAAGCTTTCTTT.

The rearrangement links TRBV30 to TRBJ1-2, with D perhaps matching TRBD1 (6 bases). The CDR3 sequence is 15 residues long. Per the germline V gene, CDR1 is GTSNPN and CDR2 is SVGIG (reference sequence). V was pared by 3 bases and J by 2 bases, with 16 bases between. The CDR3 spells CAWSHGGPPNYGYTF. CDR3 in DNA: TGTGCCTGGAGCCACGGGGGGCCGCCAAACTATGGCTACACCTTC.

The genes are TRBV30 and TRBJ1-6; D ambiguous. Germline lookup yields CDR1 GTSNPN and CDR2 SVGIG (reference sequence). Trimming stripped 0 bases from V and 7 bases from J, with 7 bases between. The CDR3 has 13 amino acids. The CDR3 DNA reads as TGTGCCTGGAGTGTACAATCAAATTCACCCCTCCACTTT. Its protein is CAWSVQSNSPLHF.

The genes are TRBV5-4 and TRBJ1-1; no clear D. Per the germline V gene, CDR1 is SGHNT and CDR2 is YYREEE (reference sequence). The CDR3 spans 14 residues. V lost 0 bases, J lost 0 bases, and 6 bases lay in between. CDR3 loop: CASSLGRLNTEAFF. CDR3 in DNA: TGTGCCAGCAGCTTGGGGCGGCTGAACACTGAAGCTTTCTTT.